This TCR beta chain was recovered during a study of blood T cell repertoires in COVID-19. The assay was immunoSEQ multiplex PCR, and TCRdb's table has in-frame clones only and misses some. The table shows 350,000 to 400,000 clones, with about 90% occurring only once. The CDR3 has 15 amino acids. The germline CDR1 and CDR2 sequences are SGHDN and FVKESK. Germline trimming cut 1 base from V and 1 base from J; bases unmatched to any gene: 3. The rearrangement uses TRBV14 and TRBJ2-5; 7 bases align to TRBD2. This clonotype was sampled from a woman aged 25 to 45 who had recovered from COVID-19. Sequenced sample: PBMCs or T cells enriched from blood (not recorded which). The CDR3 coding sequence is TGTGCCAGCAGCCAAGGGCTAGCGGCCCAAGAGACCCAGTACTTC. Amino acids: CASSQGLAAQETQYF.